The TCR beta chain under discussion was sequenced for a study of T cell changes during pregnancy in multiple sclerosis (dated by TCRdb to about 2019). Regarding the complete study: Changes in the T cell repertoire over the course of pregnancy were examined in this study in women with multiple sclerosis.

The CDR3 runs 17 residues from the cysteine to the phenylalanine. Only the CDR3 part of the read is kept: 51 bases, read in frame from the first base. CDR1 LGHNA and CDR2 YSLEER are derived from the germline V gene. V has 0 bases trimmed and J has 8 bases trimmed; junction bases matching no gene number 11. With regard to this clone: What this receptor recognizes is not known. Per-base qualities were not stored, and no clone one base away is much larger.

Receptor libraries were prepared by the immunoSEQ multiplex PCR assay. TCRdb stores this immuneACCESS table with in-frame sequences only. Part of the clones is absent; in the studies checked, under half of the shortfall reflects unresolved V genes, and no reason is known for the rest. This sample holds 95,000 to 100,000 clones; 80% to 95% were observed only once. Together, the top ten hold around 3.1% of the sample. This sequence originates from a female donor with multiple sclerosis, enrolled in a pregnancy study. Sequencing used peripheral blood, obtained in the second trimester of pregnancy. In this chain, TRBV4-3 is recombined with TRBJ2-1; 9 central nucleotides agree with TRBD2. CDR3 protein: CASSQERTGAGGYEQFF. The nucleotides are TGCGCCAGCAGCCAAGAGAGGACTGGAGCGGGAGGATATGAGCAGTTCTTC.